These 26 T cell receptor beta chains came from one sample sequenced in a study of T cell clonality in common variable immunodeficiency. Regarding the study as a whole: Reportedly, TCR beta sequences from common variable immunodeficiency showed fewer deletions and N-nucleotide insertions.

These receptors have no identified antigens. Method: immunoSEQ multiplex PCR; TCRdb's copy keeps in-frame clones and lacks some. Recorded here are tens of thousands of clones, none singletons. The sample was peripheral blood mononuclear cells. The receptor set was obtained from a human donor with common variable immunodeficiency.

This clone was counted ten times or more. The read terminates 3 residues ahead of where the CDR3 ends, so the germline J gene completes it. Other DNA sequences from this sample encode an identical CDR3 as well. This chain joins TRBV18 and TRBJ2-7; D is unclear. CDR3 length: 16 residues. CDR1 and CDR2 (germline): KGHSH, LQKENI. V was shortened by 3 bases and J by 0 bases, with 15 bases between the two germline ends. CDR3 amino acids: CASSPPRHIPSYEQYF. The sequenced CDR3 bases are TGTGCCAGCTCACCCCCCCGCCACATCCCCTCCTACGAG.

On this clone itself: The observed sequence ends 3 residues before the CDR3 terminus, with the missing tail filled in from the germline J gene. This chain links TRBV19 with TRBJ1-2, with D unresolved. Germline V gene data show CDR1 as LNHDA and CDR2 as SQIVND (reference sequence). The V end was cut by 6 bases, the J end by 3 bases, with 11 bases between. There are 13 residues in the CDR3. Partial CDR3 DNA: TGTGCCAGTAGCCCCGACGGGGACTATGGC. Its translation: CASSPDGDYG. The CDR3 in full is CASSPDGDYGYTF.

This clone appeared a few times. The observed sequence ends 3 residues before the CDR3 terminus, with the missing tail filled in from the germline J gene. The V gene is TRBV11-2, the J gene TRBJ1-1, with TRBD1 matching over 8 bases. The germline gives CDR1 SGHAT, CDR2 FQNNGV. J lost 4 bases, V lost 4 bases, and 5 bases had no gene match. The CDR3 runs 14 residues. This CDR3 is CASSSTGGPTEAFF. Incomplete CDR3 DNA: TGTGCCAGCAGCTCAACAGGGGGTCCCACTGAA.

At least ten counts were recorded for this clone. Coverage ceases 3 residues before the CDR3 finishes, and the germline J gene fills in the end. V and J are TRBV2 and TRBJ2-1, with D maybe TRBD1 (5 bases). The CDR3 extends over 15 amino acids. V lost 7 bases to trimming and J lost 0 bases, with 13 bases between them. Germline V gene sequence: CDR1 SNHLY, CDR2 FYNNEI. Here the CDR3 reads CASIPTESSYNEQFF. CDR3 bases read: TGTGCCAGCATTCCGACAGAGAGCTCCTACAATGAG. Supplemented by reference TRBV2 and TRBJ2-1, the full variable domain reads EPEVTQTPSHQVTQMGQEVILRCVPISNHLYFYWYRQILGQKVEFLVSFYNNEISEKSEIFDDQFSVERPDGSNFTLKIRSTKLEDSAMYFCASIPTESSYNEQFFGPGTRLTVL.

This clone showed up many times. The chain's CDR3 is CASSIFPGTGNTEAFF. The CDR3 DNA, read in part, is TGTGCCAGTAGTATTTTCCCCGGGACAGGGAACACTGAA. V and J are TRBV19 and TRBJ1-1; 8 bases are shared with TRBD1. The read halts 3 residues ahead of the CDR3 end, with the missing end drawn from the germline J gene. The CDR3 is made up of 16 amino acids. Trimming took 3 bases from V and 1 from J; bases not matched to a gene: 7. Looked up from germline, CDR1 is LNHDA and CDR2 is SQIVND (reference sequence).

Worth noting for this clone: With the read ending 3 residues before the CDR3 end, the germline J gene is used to fill in that end. J is TRBJ2-1 and V is TRBV2, with 8 bases identical to TRBD1. The CDR3 sequence is 16 residues long. The trim removed 8 bases at V and 0 bases at J, leaving 9 bases unmatched. Germline values: CDR1 SNHLY, CDR2 FYNNEI. The covered CDR3 bases are TGTGCCAGCTCAACCCAGACAGGGGTCTCCTACAATGAG. Its protein product is CASSTQTGVSYNE. The CDR3 reads in full as CASSTQTGVSYNEQFF.

This clone occurred a few times. The CDR3 is cut off 3 residues early in the read; its end comes from the germline J gene. The rearrangement uses TRBV30 and TRBJ1-2, with 7 bases fitting TRBD1. V was pared by 1 base and J by 4 bases, with 6 bases of the junction left unmatched. The CDR3 consists of 14 residues. The V gene's germline CDR1 is GTSNPN and CDR2 SVGIG (reference sequence). The CDR3 region is CAWSATGTVYGYTF. The sequenced CDR3 bases are TGTGCCTGGAGTGCTACCGGGACAGTCTATGGC.

This clone was recorded many times. The read gets to within 3 residues of the CDR3 end, and the germline J gene fills in the rest. The chain combines TRBV10-1 with TRBJ2-2, with D possibly matching TRBD1 (6 bases). CDR1 and CDR2 from the germline V gene are WNHNN and SYGVQD (reference sequence). CDR3 size: 17 residues. The germline V and J ends were trimmed by 2 bases and 0 bases, with 13 bases remaining between them. The CDR3 DNA, read in part, is TGCGCCAGCAGTGAGCGTCCGGGACACTCGAACACCGGGGAG. It encodes CASSERPGHSNTGE. The whole CDR3 sequence is CASSERPGHSNTGELFF.

This clone is labeled medium-sized. The part of the CDR3 DNA that was read is TGCAGCGCCGGACAGGGGGCGAGGAACACTGAA. Amino acid sequence: CSAGQGARNTE. The CDR3 in full is CSAGQGARNTEAFF. The rearrangement uses TRBV29-1 and TRBJ1-1, with 11 nucleotides matching TRBD1. Coverage ceases 3 residues before the CDR3 finishes, and the germline J gene fills in the end. There are 14 residues in the CDR3. Trimming at V came to 7 bases and at J to 1 base, leaving 5 bases not matched to a gene. Germline V gives CDR1 SQVTM, CDR2 ANQGSEA. The variable domain in full, with the rest retrieved from reference TRBV29-1 and TRBJ1-1, is SAVISQKPSRDICQRGTSLTIQCQVDSQVTMMFWYRQQPGQSLTLIATANQGSEATYESGFVIDKFPISRPNLTFSTLTVSNMSPEDSSIYLCSAGQGARNTEAFFGQGTRLTVV.

CDR3 loop: CASSRQGRANYGYTF. CDR3 bases read: TGTGCCAGCTCACGACAGGGCCGAGCTAACTATGGC. The rearrangement uses TRBV18 and TRBJ1-2, with 7 bases matching TRBD1. With the read ending 3 residues before the CDR3 end, the germline J gene is used to fill in that end. This CDR3 has 15 amino acids. Germline CDR1 reads KGHSH; CDR2 reads LQKENI. Germline trimming cut 4 bases from V and 0 bases from J; bases unmatched to any gene: 5.

This clone was counted ten times or more. The missing CDR3 end, 3 residues past where the read stops, is filled in from the germline J gene. The chain is built from TRBV5-1 and TRBJ1-6; no definite D call. The CDR3 loop spans 15 amino acids. Trimming removed 0 bases from V and 8 bases from J, with 12 bases in between. The germline V gene has CDR1 SGHRS and CDR2 YFSETQ. The CDR3 bases that were read are TGCGCCAGCAGCTTGGTGCGGGTTGAGGATTCACCC. Amino acids: CASSLVRVEDSP. The whole CDR3 protein is CASSLVRVEDSPLHF.

Comments on this clone: The CDR3 end lies 3 residues beyond the end of the read and is filled in from the germline J gene. The J gene is TRBJ2-7, the V gene TRBV6-1, with D uncertain. Germline CDR1 and CDR2: MNHNS and SASEGT. CDR3 length: 12 residues. V was shortened by 3 bases and J by 3 bases, with 6 bases between the two germline ends. CDR3 region: CASSDRSYEQYF. The sequenced CDR3 bases are TGTGCCAGCAGTGACAGGAGCTACGAG.

The table lists this clone with many counts. The read ends 3 residues before the CDR3 terminus; that terminus is restored from the germline J gene. The chain uses TRBV29-1 and TRBJ2-2, with D tentatively TRBD2 (5 bases). V lost 4 bases and J lost 7, with 13 bases in between. From germline, CDR1 is SQVTM and CDR2 ANQGSEA. This CDR3 is built from 13 residues. The sequenced CDR3 bases are TGCAGCGTTGTATCGGCAGAGGGCGGGGAG. Translated: CSVVSAEGGE. The entire CDR3 protein reads CSVVSAEGGELFF.

This clone has ten or more counts. The read ends 3 residues early relative to the CDR3; the germline J gene fills the gap. The V and J genes are TRBV7-2 and TRBJ1-2; 7 bases agree with TRBD1. This CDR3 spans 13 amino acids. V shed 5 bases and J 4 bases; nucleotides not matched to a gene: 4. CDR1 SGHTA and CDR2 FQGNSA come from the germline V gene. Incomplete CDR3 DNA: TGTGCCAGCAGCAGAGGACAGGTCTATGGC. Residues: CASSRGQVYG. The CDR3 in its entirety is CASSRGQVYGYTF.

This clone was detected a few times. The DNA ends 3 residues before the CDR3 does, and the rest of the CDR3 is filled in from the germline J gene. The J gene is TRBJ2-7, the V gene TRBV5-4; 8 positions match TRBD1. CDR1 is SGHNT and CDR2 is YYREEE in the germline V gene (reference sequence). The V and J ends lost 4 bases and 3 bases, in that order; junction bases with no gene match: 6. CDR3 length equals 14 residues. The CDR3 loop reads CASSPGQGGYEQYF. The DNA read from the CDR3 is TGTGCCAGCAGCCCCGGACAGGGCGGCTACGAG. The full variable domain, in which reference TRBV5-4 and TRBJ2-7 provide the parts outside the CDR3, is ETGVTQSPTHLIKTRGQQVTLRCSSQSGHNTVSWYQQALGQGPQFIFQYYREEENGRGNFPPRFSGLQFPNYSSELNVNALELDDSALYLCASSPGQGGYEQYFGPGTRLTVT.

Ten or more counts support this clone. The read falls 3 residues short of the CDR3 end, and the missing part is taken from the germline J gene. The chain joins TRBV29-1 to TRBJ2-7; a possible D gene is TRBD2 (5 bases). In germline, CDR1 is SQVTM, CDR2 ANQGSEA. V lost 4 bases and J 3 bases, leaving 13 bases between the germline ends. The CDR3 covers 13 residues. The CDR3 sequence: CSVGTRASYEQYF. The sequenced CDR3 bases are TGCAGCGTTGGAACTAGGGCGAGCTACGAG.

This clone was counted ten times or more. The CDR3 is cut off 3 residues early in the read; its end comes from the germline J gene. The chain links TRBV2 to TRBJ2-1; TRBD2 might be the D (7 bases). Trimming left V 2 bases short and J 4 bases short, with 12 bases between. This CDR3 contains 15 residues. Germline-derived CDR1 and CDR2 are SNHLY and FYNNEI. The CDR3 sequence is CASSERKGGYNEQFF. The DNA read from the CDR3 is TGTGCCAGCAGTGAACGAAAGGGGGGGTACAATGAG. The whole variable domain, remainder taken from reference TRBV2 and TRBJ2-1, is EPEVTQTPSHQVTQMGQEVILRCVPISNHLYFYWYRQILGQKVEFLVSFYNNEISEKSEIFDDQFSVERPDGSNFTLKIRSTKLEDSAMYFCASSERKGGYNEQFFGPGTRLTVL.

Turning to this clone: The observed sequence ends 3 residues before the CDR3 terminus, with the missing tail filled in from the germline J gene. The V call is TRBV10-2, the J call TRBJ2-3; 10 positions match TRBD2. Germline trimming cut 1 base from V and 2 bases from J; bases unmatched to any gene: 3. The CDR3 is made up of 16 amino acids. Looked up from germline, CDR1 is WSHSY and CDR2 is SAAADI. Partial CDR3 DNA: TGCGCCAGCAGTGAGTTTAGCGGGAGGTACACAGATACG. It is translated as CASSEFSGRYTDT. The whole CDR3 is CASSEFSGRYTDTQYF.

This clone was seen only a few times. The sequenced fragment ends 3 residues before the CDR3 boundary, so the rest is inferred from the germline J gene. The chain recombines TRBV2 with TRBJ1-2; D not certain. This CDR3 has 14 residues. In germline, CDR1 is SNHLY, CDR2 FYNNEI. Trimming removed 3 bases from V and 2 bases from J, with 10 bases in between. CDR3 residues: CASSDARRNYGYTF. The part of the CDR3 DNA that was read is TGTGCCAGCAGTGACGCCAGGAGAAACTATGGC.

As regards this clone: The missing CDR3 end, 3 residues past where the read stops, is filled in from the germline J gene. This chain uses TRBV5-1 with TRBJ1-1; TRBD1 aligns across 9 bases. In germline, CDR1 is SGHRS, CDR2 YFSETQ. With V trimmed by 3 bases and J by 0 bases, 6 bases remained unmatched. CDR3 length: 16 residues. The sequenced CDR3 bases are TGCGCCAGCAGCTGGGACAGGGAGCTCATGAACACTGAA. It is translated as CASSWDRELMNTE. The whole CDR3 reads CASSWDRELMNTEAFF.

In this sample, this clone turned up many times. The CDR3 end falls 3 residues outside the read, so it is completed with the germline J gene. The chain couples TRBV18 to TRBJ2-2; TRBD2 aligns across 10 bases. CDR1 and CDR2 (germline): KGHSH, LQKENI. The CDR3 is made up of 16 amino acids. The V and J ends lost 3 bases and 6 bases, in that order; junction bases with no gene match: 7. CDR3 DNA, as far as it was read: TGTGCCAGCTCACCCCTAGCGGGAGCGGTGGCCGGGGAG. Translated, it gives CASSPLAGAVAGE. The CDR3 reads in full as CASSPLAGAVAGELFF.

This clone appeared a few times. Read sequence stops 3 residues before the CDR3 end, and the germline J gene provides the missing end. J is TRBJ2-1 and V is TRBV19, with 12 nucleotides matching TRBD2. The V gene's germline CDR1 is LNHDA and CDR2 SQIVND (reference sequence). CDR3 length equals 16 residues. The junction had 7 bases not matched to a gene; V was cut back by 4 bases and J by 6 bases. CDR3 in amino acids: CASSKTSGRSVNEQFF. CDR3 bases read: TGTGCCAGTAGTAAGACTAGCGGGAGATCGGTCAATGAG.

This clone has a count of ten or more. Read coverage stops 3 residues before the CDR3 terminus; the germline J gene supplies the remainder. The rearrangement links TRBV19 to TRBJ2-7; tentatively, D is TRBD1 (5 bases). The V gene lost 2 bases and the J gene lost 4 bases, with 12 bases spanning the gap. Germline CDR1 is LNHDA and CDR2 is SQIVND (reference sequence). CDR3 size: 14 residues. This CDR3 reads CASSIRGDLYEQYF. The CDR3 DNA, read in part, is TGTGCCAGTAGTATAAGGGGTGACTTGTACGAG.

This clone was detected a few times. The read stops 3 residues short of the end of the CDR3; the missing end is completed from the germline J gene. The V and J genes are TRBV20-1 and TRBJ2-1, with a tentative D call TRBD1 (6 bases). V was trimmed by 0 bases and J by 0 bases, leaving 15 bases between them. This CDR3 comprises 17 residues. The germline CDR1 and CDR2 sequences are DFQATT and SNEGSKA (reference sequence). The CDR3 reads CSARENGQPLSYNEQFF. The sequenced CDR3 bases are TGCAGTGCTAGAGAAAACGGACAGCCCCTCTCCTACAATGAG.

This clone was picked up many times. The CDR3 end is not reached by the read, which stops 3 residues before it; the germline J gene fills it in. The chain combines TRBV10-3 with TRBJ2-7; either TRBD1 or TRBD2 may supply D (5 bases each). V gave up 4 bases and J gave up 0 bases, with 10 bases separating them. Germline-derived CDR1 and CDR2 are ENHRY and SYGVKD. The CDR3 extends over 14 amino acids. Here the CDR3 reads CAISVAGSSYEQYF. The sequenced part of the CDR3 DNA is TGTGCCATCAGTGTTGCAGGGAGCTCCTACGAG.

Ten or more counts support this clone. From the germline J gene comes the end of the CDR3, since the read stops 3 residues before it. This chain connects TRBV5-4 to TRBJ2-3, with no clear D. This CDR3 comprises 13 residues. Germline V lookup: CDR1 SGHNT, CDR2 YYREEE (reference sequence). Trimming pared 2 bases from V and 2 bases from J, leaving 6 bases between. CDR3 bases read: TGTGCCAGCAGCTTAGGGCACACAGATACG. It is translated as CASSLGHTDT. The full CDR3 reads CASSLGHTDTQYF.